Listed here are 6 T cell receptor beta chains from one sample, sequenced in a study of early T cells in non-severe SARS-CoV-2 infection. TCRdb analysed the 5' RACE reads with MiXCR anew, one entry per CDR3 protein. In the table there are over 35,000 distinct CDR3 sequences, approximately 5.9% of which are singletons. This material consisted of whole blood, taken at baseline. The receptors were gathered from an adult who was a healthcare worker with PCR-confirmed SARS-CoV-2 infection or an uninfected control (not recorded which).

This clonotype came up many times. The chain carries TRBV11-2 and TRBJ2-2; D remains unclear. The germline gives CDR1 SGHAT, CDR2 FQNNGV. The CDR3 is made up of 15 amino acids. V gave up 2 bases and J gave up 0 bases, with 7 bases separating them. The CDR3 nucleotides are TGTGCCAGCAGCTTAACAGCCACGAACACCGGGGAGCTGTTTTTT. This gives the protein CASSLTATNTGELFF.

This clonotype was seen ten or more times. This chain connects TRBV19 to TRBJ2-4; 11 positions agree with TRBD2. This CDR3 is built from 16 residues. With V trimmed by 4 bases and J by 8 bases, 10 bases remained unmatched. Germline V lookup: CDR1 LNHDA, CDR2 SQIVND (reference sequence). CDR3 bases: TGTGCCAGTAGTACCAATAGCGGGGGGGCTGTGGACATTCAGTACTTC. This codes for CASSTNSGGAVDIQYF.

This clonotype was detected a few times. CDR3 region: CASSQDLGGGGTDTQYF. The CDR3 nucleotides are TGTGCCAGCAGCCAAGATCTTGGCGGGGGGGGCACAGATACGCAGTATTTT. This chain links TRBV4-2 with TRBJ2-3; 9 bases are shared with TRBD2. The trim removed 0 bases at V and 1 base at J, leaving 5 bases unmatched. The CDR3 loop spans 17 amino acids. Germline V lookup: CDR1 LGHNA, CDR2 YNFKEQ.

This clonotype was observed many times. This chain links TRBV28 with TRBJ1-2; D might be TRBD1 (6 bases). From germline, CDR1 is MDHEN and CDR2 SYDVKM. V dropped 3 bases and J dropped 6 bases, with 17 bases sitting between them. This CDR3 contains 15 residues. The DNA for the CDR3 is TGTGCCAGCAGTTTTCCCGGGAACAGGGAGCATGGCTACACCTTC. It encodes CASSFPGNREHGYTF.

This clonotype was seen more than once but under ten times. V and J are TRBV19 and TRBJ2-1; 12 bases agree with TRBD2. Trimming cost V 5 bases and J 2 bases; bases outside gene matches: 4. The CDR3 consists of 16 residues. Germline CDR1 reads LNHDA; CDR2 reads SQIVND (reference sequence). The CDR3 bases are TGTGCCAGTAGTGGCCTAGCGGGGGGGCCCTACAATGAGCAGTTCTTC. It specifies CASSGLAGGPYNEQFF.

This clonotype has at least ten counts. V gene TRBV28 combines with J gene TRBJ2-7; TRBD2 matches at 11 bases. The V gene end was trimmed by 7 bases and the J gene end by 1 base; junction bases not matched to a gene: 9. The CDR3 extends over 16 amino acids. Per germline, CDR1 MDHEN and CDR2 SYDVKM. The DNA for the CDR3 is TGTGCCAGCACTCCACAGACTAGCGGGGTGTCCTACGAGCAGTACTTC. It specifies CASTPQTSGVSYEQYF.